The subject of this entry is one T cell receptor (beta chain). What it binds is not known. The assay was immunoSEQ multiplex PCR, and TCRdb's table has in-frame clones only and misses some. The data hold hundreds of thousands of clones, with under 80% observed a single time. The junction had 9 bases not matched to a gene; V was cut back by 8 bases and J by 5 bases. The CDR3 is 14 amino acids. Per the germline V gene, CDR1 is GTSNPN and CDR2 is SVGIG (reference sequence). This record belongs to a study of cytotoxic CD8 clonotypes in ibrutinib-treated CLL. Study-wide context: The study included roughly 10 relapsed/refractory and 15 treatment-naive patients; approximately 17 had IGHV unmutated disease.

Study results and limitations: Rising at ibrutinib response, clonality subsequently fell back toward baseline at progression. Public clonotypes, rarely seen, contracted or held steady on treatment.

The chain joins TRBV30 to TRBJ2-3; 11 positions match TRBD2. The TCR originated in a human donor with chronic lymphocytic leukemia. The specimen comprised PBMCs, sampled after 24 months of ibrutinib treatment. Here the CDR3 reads CAVLTSGSGDTQYF. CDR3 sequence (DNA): TGTGCCGTCTTAACTAGCGGGAGTGGAGATACGCAGTATTTT.